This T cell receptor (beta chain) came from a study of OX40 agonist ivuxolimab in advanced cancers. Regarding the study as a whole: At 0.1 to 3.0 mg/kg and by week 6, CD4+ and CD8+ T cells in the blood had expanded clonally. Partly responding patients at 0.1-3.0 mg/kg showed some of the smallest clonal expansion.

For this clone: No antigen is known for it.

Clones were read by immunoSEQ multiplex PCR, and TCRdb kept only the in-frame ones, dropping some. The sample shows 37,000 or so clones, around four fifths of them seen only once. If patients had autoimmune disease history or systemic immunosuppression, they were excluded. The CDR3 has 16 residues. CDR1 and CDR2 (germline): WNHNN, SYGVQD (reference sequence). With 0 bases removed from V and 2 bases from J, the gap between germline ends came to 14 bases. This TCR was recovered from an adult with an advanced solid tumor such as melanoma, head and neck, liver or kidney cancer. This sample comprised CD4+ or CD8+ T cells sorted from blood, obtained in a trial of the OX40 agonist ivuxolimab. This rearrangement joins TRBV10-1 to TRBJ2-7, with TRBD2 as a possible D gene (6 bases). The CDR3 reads CASSESKAGRTYEQYF. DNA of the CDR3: TGCGCCAGCAGTGAGTCGAAGGCAGGGAGGACCTACGAGCAGTACTTC.